Presented here are 25 T cell receptor beta chains from one specimen sequenced in a study of cytomegalovirus exposure and HLA in healthy donors. PCR employed 60 Vbeta and 13 Jbeta primers. Only in-frame clones appear in the TCRdb table, and some are missing; sequencing was by immunoSEQ multiplex PCR. This table has 110,000 to 150,000 clones, approximately 9% appearing once. Sequenced: PBMCs. These receptor sequences come from a male donor in good health and CMV-seronegative.

This rearrangement joins TRBV9 to TRBJ2-3, with a weak D call TRBD1 (5 bases). Looked up from germline, CDR1 is SGDLS and CDR2 is YYNGEE. This CDR3 is built from 14 residues. The V and J ends lost 1 base and 0 bases respectively, with 6 bases between them. The CDR3 here is CASSVRQSTDTQYF. CDR3 nucleotides: TGTGCCAGCAGCGTAAGACAGAGCACAGATACGCAGTATTTT. Combining the CDR3 with reference TRBV9 and TRBJ2-3 gives the whole variable domain DSGVTQTPKHLITATGQRVTLRCSPRSGDLSVYWYQQSLDQGLQFLIQYYNGEERAKGNILERFSAQQFPDLHSELNLSSLELGDSALYFCASSVRQSTDTQYFGPGTRLTVL.

This clone was recorded a few times. The chain recombines TRBV4-2 with TRBJ2-7; TRBD1 might be the D (7 bases). The germline V gene encodes CDR1 LGHNA and CDR2 YNFKEQ. V was clipped by 0 bases and J by 8 bases, with 17 bases between them. CDR3 size: 15 residues. This chain's CDR3 is CASSQDGSRGAQQYF. CDR3 bases: TGTGCCAGCAGCCAAGATGGAAGCAGGGGGGCCCAGCAGTACTTC.

This clone was observed a few times. This chain links TRBV7-2 with TRBJ2-5, with 10 bases identical to TRBD2. The assigned J gene may be wrong: the sequence end matches TRBJ2-7 better. The CDR3 is 14 residues long. Germline values: CDR1 SGHTA, CDR2 FQGNSA. The CDR3 region is CASSISGGTYEQYF. The DNA of the CDR3 is TGTGCCAGCAGTATTAGCGGGGGGACCTACGAGCAGTACTTC.

The chain couples TRBV11-1 to TRBJ2-1; TRBD1 agrees at 9 bases. The ends lost 5 bases at V and 4 bases at J; junction bases unmatched: 9. The germline V gene encodes CDR1 SGHAT and CDR2 FQDESV (reference sequence). The CDR3 length is 16 residues. This chain's CDR3 is CASSDQTGTGYNEQFF. The CDR3 coding sequence is TGTGCCAGCAGCGACCAAACCGGGACAGGGTACAATGAGCAGTTCTTC.

This chain connects TRBV27 to TRBJ2-7, with 10 positions matching TRBD1. Germline-derived CDR1 and CDR2 are MNHEY and SMNVEV (reference sequence). The CDR3 totals 15 residues. The junction had 8 bases not matched to a gene; V was cut back by 3 bases and J by 6 bases. As DNA, the CDR3 is TGTGCCAGCAGTTTCGGGACAGGGGCGATGGGCGAGCAGTACTTC. Residues: CASSFGTGAMGEQYF.

This rearrangement joins TRBV6-1 to TRBJ2-3; D is unresolved. CDR3 size: 13 residues. Between the trimmed V and J ends, which lost 8 bases and 1 base, there was a span of 10 bases. The germline gives CDR1 MNHNS, CDR2 SASEGT. CDR3 nucleotide sequence: TGTGCCAGCCTGTTTGCAGGCACAGATACGCAGTATTTT. Amino acid sequence: CASLFAGTDTQYF.

This clone was seen only a few times. The chain combines TRBV4-3 with TRBJ1-5; 7 bases map to TRBD1. CDR1 and CDR2 (germline): LGHNA, YSLEER. This CDR3 is built from 16 residues. V shed 1 base and J 0 bases; nucleotides not matched to a gene: 3. The CDR3 nucleotides read TGCGCCAGCAGCCAAGGGACAGGCCATAGCAATCAGCCCCAGCATTTT. Amino acid sequence: CASSQGTGHSNQPQHF.

In nucleotides, the CDR3 is TGCGCCAGCATGTTGGTGGGGAGCGACGAGCAGTACTTC. Translated: CASMLVGSDEQYF. The chain is built from TRBV5-1 and TRBJ2-7; D might be TRBD2 (5 bases). The germline V gene encodes CDR1 SGHRS and CDR2 YFSETQ. The CDR3 is 13 amino acids. Trimming removed 6 bases from V and 5 bases from J, with 15 bases in between.

This clone has just a few counts. V gene TRBV11-1 combines with J gene TRBJ2-7; 8 bases map to TRBD2. In germline, CDR1 is SGHAT, CDR2 FQDESV (reference sequence). CDR3 size: 16 residues. V shed 3 bases and J 4 bases; nucleotides not matched to a gene: 11. The CDR3 spells CASSFAPGLGRYEQYF. The CDR3 DNA is TGTGCCAGCAGCTTCGCGCCGGGACTAGGAAGGTACGAGCAGTACTTC.

This clone was counted only a few times. CDR3 sequence: CASSPGGSTEAFF. DNA of the CDR3: TGTGCCAGCAGCCCGGGCGGGAGCACTGAAGCTTTCTTT. The rearrangement links TRBV7-3 to TRBJ1-1; D remains unclear. CDR1 and CDR2 from the germline V gene are SGHTA and FQGTGA. This CDR3 spans 13 amino acids. V was trimmed by 5 bases and J by 4 bases, leaving 11 bases between them.

This clone has a handful of counts. The chain employs TRBV4-2 and TRBJ2-7; 10 bases agree with TRBD1. Germline V gene sequence: CDR1 LGHNA, CDR2 YNFKEQ. The CDR3 extends over 14 amino acids. The ends lost 4 bases at V and 3 bases at J; junction bases unmatched: 3. CDR3 residues: CASSPWTGGYEQYF. CDR3 nucleotides: TGTGCCAGCAGCCCTTGGACAGGGGGCTACGAGCAGTACTTC.

This clone was counted between two and nine times. The rearrangement links TRBV4-2 to TRBJ2-2; D is perhaps TRBD2 (6 bases). Germline CDR1 reads LGHNA; CDR2 reads YNFKEQ. This CDR3 has 18 residues. Trimming removed 0 bases at V and 5 bases at J, with 19 bases between. This CDR3 reads CASSQEMVLGEVTGELFF. The CDR3 DNA is TGTGCCAGCAGCCAAGAGATGGTTTTGGGGGAGGTGACCGGGGAGCTGTTTTTT.

This clone was detected a few times. The junction departs from the called germline gene at one end, perhaps through a read error. The V call is TRBV28, the J call TRBJ2-5; 11 bases match TRBD2. Germline loops: CDR1 MDHEN, CDR2 SYDVKM. The CDR3 has 15 residues. CDR3 protein: CASRDRQTLAGGPNF. The DNA for the CDR3 is TGTGCCAGCCGAGATAGGCAAACCCTAGCGGGGGGACCTAACTTC.

A note on this clone: This sample includes further DNA sequences coding for the same CDR3. The chain joins TRBV6-1 to TRBJ1-5; weak D call: TRBD1 (5 bases). The CDR3 contains 15 residues. V was clipped by 6 bases and J by 4 bases, with 16 bases between them. The germline CDR1 and CDR2 sequences are MNHNS and SASEGT. Here the CDR3 reads CASSTARDRNQPQHF. CDR3 DNA: TGTGCCAGCAGCACCGCCCGAGACAGAAATCAGCCCCAGCATTTT.

This clone was counted between two and nine times. The gene calls are TRBV28 and TRBJ2-7; D gene unclear. With 3 bases removed from V and 5 bases from J, the gap between germline ends came to 5 bases. The germline V gene encodes CDR1 MDHEN and CDR2 SYDVKM. CDR3 length: 11 amino acids. The CDR3 reads CASSFPDEQYF. CDR3 bases: TGTGCCAGCAGTTTTCCTGACGAGCAGTACTTC.

This clone has a handful of counts. The chain couples TRBV29-1 to TRBJ1-5, with a tentative D call TRBD1 (5 bases). The CDR3 has 13 residues. Germline loops: CDR1 SQVTM, CDR2 ANQGSEA. Trimming pared 5 bases from V and 0 bases from J, leaving 8 bases between. This CDR3 is CSVQQDSNQPQHF. The CDR3 nucleotides are TGCAGCGTTCAACAGGATAGCAATCAGCCCCAGCATTTT.

This sequence joins TRBV19 and TRBJ1-5; D is ambiguous. This CDR3 spans 14 amino acids. V shed 4 bases and J shed 1 base, with 8 bases lying between them. The germline CDR1 and CDR2 sequences are LNHDA and SQIVND (reference sequence). The CDR3 DNA is TGTGCCAGTAGTACCTGGGCGAGCAATCAGCCCCAGCATTTT. Its translation: CASSTWASNQPQHF. The full variable domain, with the rest looked up from reference TRBV19 and TRBJ1-5, is DGGITQSPKYLFRKEGQNVTLSCEQNLNHDAMYWYRQDPGQGLRLIYYSQIVNDFQKGDIAEGYSVSREKKESFPLTVTSAQKNPTAFYLCASSTWASNQPQHFGDGTRLSIL.

V gene TRBV5-1 combines with J gene TRBJ1-4, with D possibly TRBD1 on 5 matching bases. The V end was cut by 0 bases, the J end by 0 bases, with 12 bases between. This CDR3 has 17 amino acids. Germline V gene lookup returns CDR1 SGHRS and CDR2 YFSETQ. In nucleotides, the CDR3 is TGCGCCAGCAGCTTGGTCCCAGGGCTTTCAACTAATGAAAAACTGTTTTTT. Encoded protein: CASSLVPGLSTNEKLFF. Supplemented by reference TRBV5-1 and TRBJ1-4, the full variable domain reads KAGVTQTPRYLIKTRGQQVTLSCSPISGHRSVSWYQQTPGQGLQFLFEYFSETQRNKGNFPGRFSGRQFSNSRSEMNVSTLELGDSALYLCASSLVPGLSTNEKLFFGSGTQLSVL.

This rearrangement joins TRBV5-1 to TRBJ1-3; TRBD1 agrees at 7 bases. The CDR3 contains 15 residues. Germline V gene lookup returns CDR1 SGHRS and CDR2 YFSETQ. J was trimmed by 0 bases and V by 4 bases; bases with no gene match: 4. The CDR3 region has the DNA TGCGCCAGCAGCCCGCAGGGGGGCTCTGGAAACACCATATATTTT. As protein: CASSPQGGSGNTIYF.

In its sample, this clone was seen a few times. The chain couples TRBV30 to TRBJ1-4, with TRBD1 as a possible D gene (6 bases). V dropped 1 base and J dropped 6 bases, with 12 bases sitting between them. The CDR3 is 14 amino acids. The germline V gene has CDR1 GTSNPN and CDR2 SVGIG (reference sequence). The CDR3 protein is CAWSEQGRDEKLFF. CDR3 DNA sequence: TGTGCCTGGAGTGAACAGGGTAGGGATGAAAAACTGTTTTTT.

A few counts support this clone. This CDR3 is CASSWTSLKADTQYF. CDR3 nucleotides: TGTGCCAGCAGTTGGACTAGCCTCAAAGCAGATACGCAGTATTTT. The chain has TRBV7-2 and TRBJ2-3; 8 positions agree with TRBD2. J gave up 4 bases and V 6 bases, and 9 bases lay outside the gene matches. This CDR3 has 15 amino acids. Germline V lookup: CDR1 SGHTA, CDR2 FQGNSA.

The chain recombines TRBV30 with TRBJ1-5; TRBD1 matches 10 bases. The germline V gene encodes CDR1 GTSNPN and CDR2 SVGIG (reference sequence). V was clipped by 5 bases and J by 7 bases; unmatched bases: 5. The CDR3 has 13 residues. The CDR3 bases are TGTGCCTGGGGGGGACAGGGGTACCAGCCCCAGCATTTT. Protein product: CAWGGQGYQPQHF.

The rearrangement uses TRBV6-6 and TRBJ2-1; TRBD1 matches 7 bases. Germline values: CDR1 MNHNY, CDR2 SVGAGI (reference sequence). The CDR3 extends over 12 amino acids. The V gene end was trimmed by 6 bases and the J gene end by 7 bases; junction bases not matched to a gene: 3. CDR3 in amino acids: CASSGTVNEQFF. CDR3 DNA: TGTGCCAGCAGCGGGACAGTAAATGAGCAGTTCTTC.

This clone was observed a handful of times. The chain has TRBV10-3 and TRBJ1-2; tentatively, D is TRBD1 (5 bases). Trimming took off 0 bases at V and 3 bases at J, with 8 bases between the two ends. Germline CDR1 reads ENHRY; CDR2 reads SYGVKD. This CDR3 has 14 residues. The CDR3 bases are TGTGCCATCAGTGAGTCCCGACAGTACTATGGCTACACCTTC. This sequence encodes CAISESRQYYGYTF.

The J gene is TRBJ2-1, the V gene TRBV15, with a possible D match to TRBD2 (5 bases). The germline V gene encodes CDR1 LNHNV and CDR2 YYDKDF (reference sequence). This CDR3 is 14 amino acids long. Trimming cost V 7 bases and J 4 bases, with 14 bases left between them. CDR3 nucleotide sequence: TGTGCCACCAAACCGAAGAGGGCATACAATGAGCAGTTCTTC. Its protein is CATKPKRAYNEQFF. The full variable domain, its missing parts supplied by reference TRBV15 and TRBJ2-1, is DAMVIQNPRYQVTQFGKPVTLSCSQTLNHNVMYWYQQKSSQAPKLLFHYYDKDFNNEADTPDNFQSRRPNTSFCFLDIRSPGLGDTAMYLCATKPKRAYNEQFFGPGTRLTVL.